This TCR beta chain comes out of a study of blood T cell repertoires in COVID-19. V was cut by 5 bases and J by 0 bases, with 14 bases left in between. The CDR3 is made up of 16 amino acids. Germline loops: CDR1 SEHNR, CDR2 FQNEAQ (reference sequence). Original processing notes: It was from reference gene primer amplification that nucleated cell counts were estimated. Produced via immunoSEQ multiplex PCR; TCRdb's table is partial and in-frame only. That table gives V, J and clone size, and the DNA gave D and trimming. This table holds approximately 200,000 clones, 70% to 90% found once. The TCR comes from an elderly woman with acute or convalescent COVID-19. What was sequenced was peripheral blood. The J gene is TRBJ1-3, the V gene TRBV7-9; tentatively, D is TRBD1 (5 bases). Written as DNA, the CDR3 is TGTGCCAGCAGCCCGGGGGTGGCAGCCTCTGGAAACACCATATATTTT. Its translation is CASSPGVAASGNTIYF.